These 31 T cell receptor beta chains share one sample of origin, sequenced in a study of cytomegalovirus exposure and HLA in healthy donors. Primers: 60 Vbeta forward and 13 Jbeta reverse. Sequencing used immunoSEQ multiplex PCR; TCRdb keeps in-frame clones, though not all of them. The sample gives under 150,000 clones, over 70% of which show up once; less than 2% is in the top ten. Sequencing was performed on PBMCs. The source is a woman aged 18-29 years in good health and CMV-seronegative.

Turning to this clone: The missing conserved phenylalanine or tryptophan at the end of this CDR3 makes a read error likely. Because the CDR3's place on the DNA is in doubt, the DNA is left out and the CDR3 is given as listed by TCRdb. The genes are TRBV5-5 and TRBJ1-2. Inclusive of both ends, the CDR3 amounts to 11 amino acids. The germline V gene encodes CDR1 SGHKS and CDR2 YYEKEE (reference sequence). The CDR3 loop is CASSFSGSVVY.

The J gene is TRBJ1-1, the V gene TRBV5-1, with no clear D. The germline V gene encodes CDR1 SGHRS and CDR2 YFSETQ. CDR3 size: 14 residues. The ends were cut back, 1 base at V and 1 base at J, with 8 bases in the middle. The DNA of the CDR3 is TGCGCCAGCAGCTTGTTCGTCGGGAACACTGAAGCTTTCTTT. This gives the protein CASSLFVGNTEAFF.

The chain joins TRBV7-2 to TRBJ2-1, with D unresolved. Germline values: CDR1 SGHTA, CDR2 FQGNSA. Trimming took off 2 bases at V and 0 bases at J, with 8 bases between the two ends. This CDR3 region has 15 residues. As DNA, the CDR3 is TGTGCCAGCAGCTTATTGCGGAGCTCCTACAATGAGCAGTTCTTC. Its translation: CASSLLRSSYNEQFF.

Points on this clone: The same CDR3 can be traced to other DNA sequences in this sample. CDR3 sequence reads: CASSLEAGDEKLFF. Here the CDR3 DNA reads TGCGCCAGCAGCTTGGAAGCCGGGGATGAAAAACTGTTTTTT. The chain carries TRBV5-1 and TRBJ1-4; D uncertain. Germline V CDR1 and CDR2: SGHRS, YFSETQ. This CDR3 comprises 14 residues. V lost 0 bases to trimming and J lost 6 bases, with 9 bases between them.

This clone was detected once. This chain connects TRBV10-3 to TRBJ2-1; D is ambiguous. The CDR3 is made up of 11 amino acids. Looked up from germline, CDR1 is ENHRY and CDR2 is SYGVKD. V was shortened by 10 bases and J by 5 bases, with 9 bases between the two germline ends. As DNA, the CDR3 is TGTGCCACCGCTGAGGACAATGAGCAGTTCTTC. It codes for CATAEDNEQFF.

This clone was observed once. The CDR3 DNA follows: TGTGCCAGCAGCTTAGCAGCCTATCGTAACGAGCAGTACTTC. This encodes CASSLAAYRNEQYF. This sequence joins TRBV7-2 and TRBJ2-7; D call uncertain. CDR3 length equals 14 residues. Germline V CDR1 and CDR2: SGHTA, FQGNSA. Trimming shortened V by 0 bases and J by 5 bases, and 11 bases separated the two germline ends. The variable domain in full, with the rest retrieved from reference TRBV7-2 and TRBJ2-7, is GAGVSQSPSNKVTEKGKDVELRCDPISGHTALYWYRQSLGQGLEFLIYFQGNSAPDKSGLPSDRFSAERTGGSVSTLTIQRTQQEDSAVYLCASSLAAYRNEQYFGPGTRLTVT.

This clone occurred a few times. The V gene is TRBV5-1, the J gene TRBJ1-1; TRBD1 matches at 8 bases. Germline assignment: CDR1 SGHRS and CDR2 YFSETQ. Trimming removed 5 bases from V and 3 bases from J; junction bases left unmatched: 0. This CDR3 contains 12 residues. CDR3 DNA: TGCGCCAGCAGGACAGGGGACACTGAAGCTTTCTTT. Its translation: CASRTGDTEAFF.

The chain links TRBV28 to TRBJ1-4; the D gene is possibly TRBD1 (6 bases). This CDR3 is 13 amino acids long. Between the trimmed V and J ends, which lost 10 bases and 5 bases, there was a span of 14 bases. In germline, CDR1 is MDHEN, CDR2 SYDVKM. This chain's CDR3 is CATSRDKNEKLFF. In DNA form, the CDR3 reads TGTGCCACCTCCAGGGACAAGAATGAAAAACTGTTTTTT.

This chain connects TRBV29-1 to TRBJ2-7; TRBD1 is a possible D gene (6 bases). CDR3 length: 15 amino acids. CDR1 and CDR2 from the germline V gene are SQVTM and ANQGSEA. V was pared by 1 base and J by 0 bases, with 13 bases between. The CDR3 nucleotides read TGCAGCGTTGAAGTCGAACAGGGTAGCTCCTACGAGCAGTACTTC. Its protein is CSVEVEQGSSYEQYF.

This clone has only a few counts. The chain joins TRBV6-1 to TRBJ1-4; D not resolved. The CDR3 consists of 13 residues. Trimming took 6 bases from V and 6 from J, leaving 11 bases between them. The germline V gene encodes CDR1 MNHNS and CDR2 SASEGT. In nucleotides, the CDR3 is TGTGCCAGCAGCTTGAGAGGATATGAAAAACTGTTTTTT. Encoded protein: CASSLRGYEKLFF.

This clone was found a few times. The chain has TRBV5-1 and TRBJ2-1, with 12 bases lining up with TRBD2. CDR1 and CDR2 (germline): SGHRS, YFSETQ. Unmatched junction bases numbered 9, after V lost 4 bases and J lost 4 bases. This CDR3 is built from 17 residues. The CDR3 sequence is CASSHLTSGSGYNEQFF. The CDR3 DNA reads as TGCGCCAGCAGCCACCTGACTAGCGGGAGTGGGTACAATGAGCAGTTCTTC.

J is TRBJ2-5 and V is TRBV18; maybe TRBD2 (5 bases). V shed 10 bases and J shed 6 bases, with 18 bases lying between them. Germline CDR1 and CDR2: KGHSH and LQKENI. The CDR3 contains 13 residues. CDR3 bases: TGTGCCACCCGGCCCGGGGAAGTGAAGACCCAGTACTTC. Protein product: CATRPGEVKTQYF.

The chain employs TRBV30 and TRBJ1-1, with a weak D call TRBD1 (6 bases). The germline V and J ends were trimmed by 7 bases and 0 bases, with 21 bases remaining between them. This CDR3 is built from 16 residues. Germline lookup yields CDR1 GTSNPN and CDR2 SVGIG (reference sequence). The CDR3 DNA follows: TGTGCCTACTCCCCCATTGAGTACAGGGTGAACACTGAAGCTTTCTTT. This encodes CAYSPIEYRVNTEAFF.

The rearrangement joins TRBV6-1 to TRBJ1-5, with 8 nucleotides matching TRBD1. Losses at the gene ends were 2 bases for V and 7 bases for J; bases not matched to a gene: 7. In germline, CDR1 is MNHNS, CDR2 SASEGT. The CDR3 spans 15 residues. The CDR3 reads CASSEMTGAGQPQHF. In DNA, the CDR3 is TGTGCCAGCAGTGAAATGACAGGGGCGGGGCAGCCCCAGCATTTT.

This clone has a single count. The chain carries TRBV7-9 and TRBJ1-1, with D possibly TRBD1 on 5 matching bases. V was cut by 1 base and J by 6 bases, with 12 bases left in between. The CDR3 covers 14 residues. Germline CDR1 is SEHNR and CDR2 is FQNEAQ (reference sequence). CDR3: CASSLGGEGPEAFF. The CDR3 DNA reads TGTGCCAGCAGCTTAGGTGGGGAGGGGCCTGAAGCTTTCTTT.

The CDR3 DNA reads TGTGCCTGGAGTCCGGCTCTTATGTCGAATGCAGGCTCCCAGCATTTT. Translated, it gives CAWSPALMSNAGSQHF. This chain joins TRBV30 and TRBJ1-5; the D is unclear. The CDR3 is 16 residues long. The germline gives CDR1 GTSNPN, CDR2 SVGIG (reference sequence). V gave up 2 bases and J gave up 11 bases, with 25 bases separating them.

This CDR3 is CASSQPQDWEGIGYTF. The CDR3 DNA is TGCGCCAGCAGCCAACCCCAAGACTGGGAGGGGATCGGCTACACCTTC. The chain recombines TRBV4-1 with TRBJ1-2; maybe TRBD1 (5 bases). Germline CDR1 is MGHRA and CDR2 is YSYEKL. Trimming removed 2 bases from V and 8 bases from J, with 21 bases in between. The CDR3 length is 16 residues.

V and J are TRBV19 and TRBJ1-2, with D tentatively TRBD1 (5 bases). The germline V gene encodes CDR1 LNHDA and CDR2 SQIVND (reference sequence). There are 12 residues in the CDR3. The V end was cut by 2 bases, the J end by 8 bases, with 9 bases between. For the CDR3, the DNA is TGTGCCAGTAGTATACGGGGGACGGGCTACACCTTC. Amino acid sequence: CASSIRGTGYTF.

This rearrangement joins TRBV30 to TRBJ1-1; maybe TRBD1 (5 bases). The CDR3 loop spans 16 amino acids. Trimming took off 0 bases at V and 4 bases at J, with 18 bases between the two ends. Germline V gene lookup returns CDR1 GTSNPN and CDR2 SVGIG (reference sequence). The CDR3 protein is CAWSVRVGSLGTEAFF. In DNA form, the CDR3 reads TGTGCCTGGAGTGTCAGGGTGGGCTCTCTGGGCACTGAAGCTTTCTTT.

To note about this clone: A junction boundary mismatches the germline segment, possibly from a read error. The chain carries TRBV28 and TRBJ1-6; 7 bases match TRBD1. The germline V gene encodes CDR1 MDHEN and CDR2 SYDVKM. CDR3 length: 12 amino acids. The CDR3 sequence: CASSLDGTARNF. The DNA of the CDR3 is TGTGCCAGCAGTTTAGACGGGACAGCTCGGAACTTT.

This chain connects TRBV5-1 to TRBJ1-4, with a tentative D call TRBD1 (6 bases). The CDR3 consists of 15 residues. V lost 4 bases, J lost 6 bases, and 16 bases lay in between. The germline gives CDR1 SGHRS, CDR2 YFSETQ. CDR3 loop: CASSRGGSFYEKLFF. The CDR3 DNA reads TGCGCCAGCAGCCGGGGGGGCTCGTTCTATGAAAAACTGTTTTTT.

The chain uses TRBV5-1 and TRBJ2-1; 10 bases agree with TRBD2. CDR3 size: 14 residues. V dropped 9 bases and J dropped 5; count of bases not matched to a gene: 8. Looked up from germline, CDR1 is SGHRS and CDR2 is YFSETQ. Here the CDR3 DNA reads TGCGCCACCGCCGGGACTAGCGAGAACAATGAGCAGTTCTTC. Translated, it gives CATAGTSENNEQFF.

In its sample, this clone was seen once. CDR3 nucleotide sequence: TGTGCCAGTAGTCTGGGGGAGGCCCCATACGAGCAGTACTTC. Translation gives CASSLGEAPYEQYF. The rearrangement joins TRBV19 to TRBJ2-7, with a possible D match to TRBD2 (6 bases). In germline, CDR1 is LNHDA, CDR2 SQIVND (reference sequence). This CDR3 is built from 14 residues. Trimming took 5 bases from V and 4 from J, leaving 15 bases between them.

The rearrangement uses TRBV19 and TRBJ2-7; D might be TRBD1 (5 bases). From germline, CDR1 is LNHDA and CDR2 SQIVND (reference sequence). The CDR3 covers 13 residues. Trimming cost V 5 bases and J 3 bases, with 11 bases left between them. Here the CDR3 DNA reads TGTGCCAGTAGTCCTCAGGGTTTCTACGAGCAGTACTTC. This codes for CASSPQGFYEQYF.

The CDR3 DNA sequence: TGTGCCAGCAGCGGACAGGGGGCGAACACTGAAGCTTTCTTT. Translating it yields CASSGQGANTEAFF. The chain recombines TRBV7-2 with TRBJ1-1; 11 bases fit TRBD1. Germline V lookup: CDR1 SGHTA, CDR2 FQGNSA. This CDR3 is 14 amino acids long. The ends lost 5 bases at V and 1 base at J; junction bases unmatched: 0.

Note on this clone: Relative to the germline gene, one junction end is altered; a read error may explain this. The rearrangement joins TRBV30 to TRBJ1-1; D is uncertain. Germline CDR1 and CDR2: GTSNPN and SVGIG (reference sequence). The CDR3 is made up of 12 amino acids. The CDR3 coding sequence is TGTGCCTGGAGTGTACTGCGGATTGAAACTTTCTTT. Its translation: CAWSVLRIETFF.

This chain links TRBV7-9 with TRBJ2-1; 9 bases map to TRBD2. The CDR3 runs 15 residues. Germline V gene lookup returns CDR1 SEHNR and CDR2 FQNEAQ (reference sequence). V was pared by 3 bases and J by 7 bases, with 7 bases of the junction left unmatched. This chain's CDR3 is CASSFSGSDINEQFF. The CDR3 nucleotides read TGTGCCAGCAGCTTTAGCGGGAGTGATATTAATGAGCAGTTCTTC.

The CDR3 sequence: CASSLAGGWENYGYTF. CDR3 coding DNA: TGTGCCAGCAGCTTGGCTGGGGGGTGGGAGAACTATGGCTACACCTTC. This chain connects TRBV5-4 to TRBJ1-2; D is perhaps TRBD1 (5 bases). The CDR3 length is 16 residues. With 0 bases removed from V and 2 bases from J, the gap between germline ends came to 14 bases. Per germline, CDR1 SGHNT and CDR2 YYREEE (reference sequence).

This sequence joins TRBV10-3 and TRBJ2-1; 11 bases are a match to TRBD2. Germline V gene data show CDR1 as ENHRY and CDR2 as SYGVKD. CDR3 size: 14 residues. The ends lost 8 bases at V and 2 bases at J; junction bases unmatched: 2. In DNA, the CDR3 is TGTGCCATCGCGACTAGCGGGACCTACAATGAGCAGTTCTTC. Translated, it gives CAIATSGTYNEQFF.

To note about this clone: Sequence at one end of the junction differs from germline and may be a read error. The rearrangement joins TRBV25-1 to TRBJ1-2; D uncertain. CDR1 is MGHDK and CDR2 is SYGVNS in the germline V gene. The CDR3 contains 14 residues. The CDR3 region is CASSELGLENGYTF. The DNA for the CDR3 is TGTGCCAGCAGTGAATTGGGCTTGGAAAACGGCTATACCTTC.

The J gene is TRBJ2-5, the V gene TRBV18; 7 bases fit TRBD1. The CDR3 is made up of 16 amino acids. Germline V CDR1 and CDR2: KGHSH, LQKENI. J was trimmed by 1 base and V by 0 bases; bases with no gene match: 5. DNA of the CDR3: TGTGCCAGCTCACCACCCTCAGGGGGAGTCCAAGAGACCCAGTACTTC. It codes for CASSPPSGGVQETQYF.